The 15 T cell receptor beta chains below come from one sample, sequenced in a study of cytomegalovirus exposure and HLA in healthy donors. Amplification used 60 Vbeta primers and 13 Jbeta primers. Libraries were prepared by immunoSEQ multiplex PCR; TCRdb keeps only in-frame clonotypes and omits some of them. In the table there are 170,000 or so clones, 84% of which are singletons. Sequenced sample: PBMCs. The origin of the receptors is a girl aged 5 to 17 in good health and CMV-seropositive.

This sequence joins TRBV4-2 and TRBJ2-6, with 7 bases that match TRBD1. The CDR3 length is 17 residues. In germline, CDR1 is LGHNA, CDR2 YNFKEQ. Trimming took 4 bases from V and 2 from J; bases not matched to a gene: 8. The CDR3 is CASSPSTTGTGANVLTF. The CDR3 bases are TGTGCCAGCAGCCCCTCCACGACAGGGACTGGGGCCAACGTCCTGACTTTC.

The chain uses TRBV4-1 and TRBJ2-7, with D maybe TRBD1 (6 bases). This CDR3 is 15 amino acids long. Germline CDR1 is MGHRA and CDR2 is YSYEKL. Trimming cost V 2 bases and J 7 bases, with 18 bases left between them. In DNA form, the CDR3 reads TGCGCCAGCAGCCAAAGACAGGATCTTTGGATGGAGCAGTACTTC. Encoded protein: CASSQRQDLWMEQYF.

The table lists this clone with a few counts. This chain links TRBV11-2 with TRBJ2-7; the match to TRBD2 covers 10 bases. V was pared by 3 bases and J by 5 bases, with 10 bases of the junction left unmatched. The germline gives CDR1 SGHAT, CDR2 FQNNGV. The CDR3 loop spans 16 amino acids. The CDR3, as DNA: TGTGCCAGCAGCTTCCTTAGCGGGGGGCTTACTCACGAGCAGTACTTC. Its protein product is CASSFLSGGLTHEQYF.

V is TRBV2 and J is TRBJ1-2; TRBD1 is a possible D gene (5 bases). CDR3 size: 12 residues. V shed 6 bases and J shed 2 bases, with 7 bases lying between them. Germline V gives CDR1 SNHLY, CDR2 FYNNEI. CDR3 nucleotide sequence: TGTGCCAGCAGGGACATCAACTATGGCTACACCTTC. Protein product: CASRDINYGYTF.

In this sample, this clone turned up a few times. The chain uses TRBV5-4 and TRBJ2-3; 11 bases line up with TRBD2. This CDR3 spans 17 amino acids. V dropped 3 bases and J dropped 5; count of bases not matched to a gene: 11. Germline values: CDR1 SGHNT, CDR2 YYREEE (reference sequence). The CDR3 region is CASSSSSGGSGGDTQYF. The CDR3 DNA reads TGTGCCAGCAGCTCGTCTAGCGGGGGGTCCGGTGGAGATACGCAGTATTTT.

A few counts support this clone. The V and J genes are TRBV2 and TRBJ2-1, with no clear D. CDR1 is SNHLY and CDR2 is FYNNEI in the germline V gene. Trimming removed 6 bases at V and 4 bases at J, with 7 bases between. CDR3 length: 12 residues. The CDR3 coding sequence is TGTGCCAGCAGAGACTGGTACAATGAGCAGTTCTTC. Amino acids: CASRDWYNEQFF.

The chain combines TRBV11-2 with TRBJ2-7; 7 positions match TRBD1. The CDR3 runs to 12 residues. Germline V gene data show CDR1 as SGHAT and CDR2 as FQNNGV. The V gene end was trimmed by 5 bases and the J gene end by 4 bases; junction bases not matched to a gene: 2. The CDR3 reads CASSPTGYEQYF. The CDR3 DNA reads TGTGCCAGCAGCCCGACAGGGTACGAGCAGTACTTC.

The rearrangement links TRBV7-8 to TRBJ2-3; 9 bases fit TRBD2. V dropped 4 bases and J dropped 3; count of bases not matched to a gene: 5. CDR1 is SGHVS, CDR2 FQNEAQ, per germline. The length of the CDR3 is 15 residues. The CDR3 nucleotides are TGTGCCAGCAGCTCTGGACTAGCGTATACAGATACGCAGTATTTT. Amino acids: CASSSGLAYTDTQYF.

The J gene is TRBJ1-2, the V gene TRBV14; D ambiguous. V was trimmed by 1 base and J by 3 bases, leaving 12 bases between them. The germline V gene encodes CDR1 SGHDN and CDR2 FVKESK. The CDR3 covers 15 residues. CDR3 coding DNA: TGTGCCAGCAGCCAAGTCGGTCCTCAAGACTATGGCTACACCTTC. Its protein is CASSQVGPQDYGYTF.

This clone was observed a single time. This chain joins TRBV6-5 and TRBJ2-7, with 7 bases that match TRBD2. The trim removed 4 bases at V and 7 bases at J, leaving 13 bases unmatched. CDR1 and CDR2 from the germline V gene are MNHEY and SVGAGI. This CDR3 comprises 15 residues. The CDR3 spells CASSLRSGDVWEQYF. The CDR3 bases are TGTGCCAGCAGTTTACGAAGCGGGGACGTCTGGGAGCAGTACTTC.

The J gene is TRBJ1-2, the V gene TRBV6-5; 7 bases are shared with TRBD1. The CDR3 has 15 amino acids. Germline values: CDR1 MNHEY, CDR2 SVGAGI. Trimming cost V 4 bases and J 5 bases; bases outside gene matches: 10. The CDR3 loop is CASSWSRQGFYGYTF. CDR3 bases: TGTGCCAGCAGTTGGTCTCGACAGGGTTTTTATGGCTACACCTTC.

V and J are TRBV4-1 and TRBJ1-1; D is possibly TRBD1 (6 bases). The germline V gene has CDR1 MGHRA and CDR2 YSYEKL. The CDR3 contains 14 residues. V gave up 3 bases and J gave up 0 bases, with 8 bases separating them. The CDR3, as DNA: TGCGCCAGCAGCCACGGACAGTTGAACACTGAAGCTTTCTTT. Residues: CASSHGQLNTEAFF.

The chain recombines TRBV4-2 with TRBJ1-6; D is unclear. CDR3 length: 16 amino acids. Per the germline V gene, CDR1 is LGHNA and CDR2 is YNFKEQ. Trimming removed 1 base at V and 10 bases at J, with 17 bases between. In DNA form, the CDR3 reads TGTGCCAGCAGCCAAGTGGCGGGTGGAGAAGGCTCACCCCTCCACTTT. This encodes CASSQVAGGEGSPLHF.

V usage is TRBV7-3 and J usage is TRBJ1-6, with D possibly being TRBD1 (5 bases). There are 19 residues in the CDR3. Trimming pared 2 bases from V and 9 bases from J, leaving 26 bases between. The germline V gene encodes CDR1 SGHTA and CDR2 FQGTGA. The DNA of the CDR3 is TGTGCCAGCAGCTTACTTCCCGCGAACTCCAGGGATATTGCTTCACCCCTCCACTTT. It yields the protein CASSLLPANSRDIASPLHF.

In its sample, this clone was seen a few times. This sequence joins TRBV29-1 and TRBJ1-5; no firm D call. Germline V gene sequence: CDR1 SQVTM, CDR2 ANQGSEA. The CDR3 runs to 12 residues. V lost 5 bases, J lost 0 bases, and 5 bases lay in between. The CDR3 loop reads CSVSGSNQPQHF. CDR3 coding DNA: TGCAGCGTTTCAGGTAGCAATCAGCCCCAGCATTTT.